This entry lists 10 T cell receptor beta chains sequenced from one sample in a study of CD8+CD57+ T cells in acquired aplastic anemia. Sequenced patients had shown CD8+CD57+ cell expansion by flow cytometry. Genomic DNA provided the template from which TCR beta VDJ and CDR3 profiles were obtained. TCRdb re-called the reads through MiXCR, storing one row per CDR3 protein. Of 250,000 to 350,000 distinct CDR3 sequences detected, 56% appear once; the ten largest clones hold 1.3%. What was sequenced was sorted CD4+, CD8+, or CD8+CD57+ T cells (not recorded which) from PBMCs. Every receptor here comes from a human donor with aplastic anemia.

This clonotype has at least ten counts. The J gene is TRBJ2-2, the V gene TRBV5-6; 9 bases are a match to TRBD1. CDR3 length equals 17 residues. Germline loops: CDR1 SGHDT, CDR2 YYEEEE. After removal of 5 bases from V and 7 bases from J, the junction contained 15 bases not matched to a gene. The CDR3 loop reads CASSSQGAPPPSGELFF. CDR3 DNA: TGTGCCAGCAGTTCACAGGGGGCTCCGCCACCGAGCGGGGAGCTGTTTTTT.

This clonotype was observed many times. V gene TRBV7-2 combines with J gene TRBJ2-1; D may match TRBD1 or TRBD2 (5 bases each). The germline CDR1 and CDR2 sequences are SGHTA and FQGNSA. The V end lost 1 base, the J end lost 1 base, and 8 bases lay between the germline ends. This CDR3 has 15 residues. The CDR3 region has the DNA TGTGCCAGCAGCTTAGGTGGGGGTTCCTACAATGAGCAGTTCTTC. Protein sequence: CASSLGGGSYNEQFF. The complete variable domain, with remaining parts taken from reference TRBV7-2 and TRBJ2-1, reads GAGVSQSPSNKVTEKGKDVELRCDPISGHTALYWYRQSLGQGLEFLIYFQGNSAPDKSGLPSDRFSAERTGGSVSTLTIQRTQQEDSAVYLCASSLGGGSYNEQFFGPGTRLTVL.

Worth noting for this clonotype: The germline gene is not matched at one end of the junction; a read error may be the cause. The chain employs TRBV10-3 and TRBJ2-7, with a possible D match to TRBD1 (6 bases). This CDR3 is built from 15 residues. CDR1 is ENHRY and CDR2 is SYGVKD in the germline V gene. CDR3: CAVSESAGDSYEQYF. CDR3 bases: TGTGCCGTCAGTGAGTCGGCAGGGGATTCCTACGAGCAGTACTTT.

The CDR3, as DNA: TGTGCCAGCAGCTTAGCGCGGGGACAGGGGGACACTGAAGCTTTCTTT. Translation gives CASSLARGQGDTEAFF. The rearrangement links TRBV7-9 to TRBJ1-1, with 11 bases matching TRBD1. Germline V gives CDR1 SEHNR, CDR2 FQNEAQ (reference sequence). Trimming cost V 0 bases and J 3 bases; bases outside gene matches: 3. CDR3 size: 16 residues.

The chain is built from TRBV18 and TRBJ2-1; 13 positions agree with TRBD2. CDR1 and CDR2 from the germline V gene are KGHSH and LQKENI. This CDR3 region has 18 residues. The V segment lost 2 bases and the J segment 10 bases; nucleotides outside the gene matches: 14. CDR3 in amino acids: CASSPSQVGLAGAKEQFF. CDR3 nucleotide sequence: TGTGCCAGCTCACCATCCCAGGTAGGACTAGCGGGGGCCAAGGAGCAGTTCTTC.

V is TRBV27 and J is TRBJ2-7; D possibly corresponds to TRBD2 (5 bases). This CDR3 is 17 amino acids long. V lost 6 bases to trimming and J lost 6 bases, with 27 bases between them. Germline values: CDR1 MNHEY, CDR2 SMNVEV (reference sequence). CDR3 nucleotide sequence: TGTGCCAGCAGCCAATACCTCCCGTTGAGGGAGCGGTCCGAGCAGTACTTC. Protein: CASSQYLPLRERSEQYF.

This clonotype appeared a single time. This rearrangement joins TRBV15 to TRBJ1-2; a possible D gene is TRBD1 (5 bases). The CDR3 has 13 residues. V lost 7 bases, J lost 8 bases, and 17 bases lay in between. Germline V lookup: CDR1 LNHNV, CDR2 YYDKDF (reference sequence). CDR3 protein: CATTNRGTWGYTF. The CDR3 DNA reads TGTGCCACCACTAATCGTGGGACGTGGGGCTACACCTTC.

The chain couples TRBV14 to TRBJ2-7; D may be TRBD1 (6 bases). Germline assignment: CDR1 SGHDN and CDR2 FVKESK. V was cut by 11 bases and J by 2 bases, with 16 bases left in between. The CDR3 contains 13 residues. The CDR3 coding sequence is TGTGCCTGGAGTAAGGGGGACCCCTACGAGCAGTACTTC. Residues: CAWSKGDPYEQYF.

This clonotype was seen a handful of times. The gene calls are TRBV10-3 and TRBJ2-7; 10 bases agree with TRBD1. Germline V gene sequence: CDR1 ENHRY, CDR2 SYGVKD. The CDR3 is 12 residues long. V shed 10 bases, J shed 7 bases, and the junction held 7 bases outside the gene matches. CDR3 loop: CATTGQGPEQYF. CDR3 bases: TGTGCCACCACGGGACAGGGGCCTGAGCAGTACTTC.

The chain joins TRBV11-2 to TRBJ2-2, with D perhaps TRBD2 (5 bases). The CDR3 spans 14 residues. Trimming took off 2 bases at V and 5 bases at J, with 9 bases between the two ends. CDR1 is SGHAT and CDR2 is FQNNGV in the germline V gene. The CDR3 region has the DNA TGTGCCAGCAGCTTAATGAGGGTTACCGGGGAGCTGTTTTTT. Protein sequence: CASSLMRVTGELFF.